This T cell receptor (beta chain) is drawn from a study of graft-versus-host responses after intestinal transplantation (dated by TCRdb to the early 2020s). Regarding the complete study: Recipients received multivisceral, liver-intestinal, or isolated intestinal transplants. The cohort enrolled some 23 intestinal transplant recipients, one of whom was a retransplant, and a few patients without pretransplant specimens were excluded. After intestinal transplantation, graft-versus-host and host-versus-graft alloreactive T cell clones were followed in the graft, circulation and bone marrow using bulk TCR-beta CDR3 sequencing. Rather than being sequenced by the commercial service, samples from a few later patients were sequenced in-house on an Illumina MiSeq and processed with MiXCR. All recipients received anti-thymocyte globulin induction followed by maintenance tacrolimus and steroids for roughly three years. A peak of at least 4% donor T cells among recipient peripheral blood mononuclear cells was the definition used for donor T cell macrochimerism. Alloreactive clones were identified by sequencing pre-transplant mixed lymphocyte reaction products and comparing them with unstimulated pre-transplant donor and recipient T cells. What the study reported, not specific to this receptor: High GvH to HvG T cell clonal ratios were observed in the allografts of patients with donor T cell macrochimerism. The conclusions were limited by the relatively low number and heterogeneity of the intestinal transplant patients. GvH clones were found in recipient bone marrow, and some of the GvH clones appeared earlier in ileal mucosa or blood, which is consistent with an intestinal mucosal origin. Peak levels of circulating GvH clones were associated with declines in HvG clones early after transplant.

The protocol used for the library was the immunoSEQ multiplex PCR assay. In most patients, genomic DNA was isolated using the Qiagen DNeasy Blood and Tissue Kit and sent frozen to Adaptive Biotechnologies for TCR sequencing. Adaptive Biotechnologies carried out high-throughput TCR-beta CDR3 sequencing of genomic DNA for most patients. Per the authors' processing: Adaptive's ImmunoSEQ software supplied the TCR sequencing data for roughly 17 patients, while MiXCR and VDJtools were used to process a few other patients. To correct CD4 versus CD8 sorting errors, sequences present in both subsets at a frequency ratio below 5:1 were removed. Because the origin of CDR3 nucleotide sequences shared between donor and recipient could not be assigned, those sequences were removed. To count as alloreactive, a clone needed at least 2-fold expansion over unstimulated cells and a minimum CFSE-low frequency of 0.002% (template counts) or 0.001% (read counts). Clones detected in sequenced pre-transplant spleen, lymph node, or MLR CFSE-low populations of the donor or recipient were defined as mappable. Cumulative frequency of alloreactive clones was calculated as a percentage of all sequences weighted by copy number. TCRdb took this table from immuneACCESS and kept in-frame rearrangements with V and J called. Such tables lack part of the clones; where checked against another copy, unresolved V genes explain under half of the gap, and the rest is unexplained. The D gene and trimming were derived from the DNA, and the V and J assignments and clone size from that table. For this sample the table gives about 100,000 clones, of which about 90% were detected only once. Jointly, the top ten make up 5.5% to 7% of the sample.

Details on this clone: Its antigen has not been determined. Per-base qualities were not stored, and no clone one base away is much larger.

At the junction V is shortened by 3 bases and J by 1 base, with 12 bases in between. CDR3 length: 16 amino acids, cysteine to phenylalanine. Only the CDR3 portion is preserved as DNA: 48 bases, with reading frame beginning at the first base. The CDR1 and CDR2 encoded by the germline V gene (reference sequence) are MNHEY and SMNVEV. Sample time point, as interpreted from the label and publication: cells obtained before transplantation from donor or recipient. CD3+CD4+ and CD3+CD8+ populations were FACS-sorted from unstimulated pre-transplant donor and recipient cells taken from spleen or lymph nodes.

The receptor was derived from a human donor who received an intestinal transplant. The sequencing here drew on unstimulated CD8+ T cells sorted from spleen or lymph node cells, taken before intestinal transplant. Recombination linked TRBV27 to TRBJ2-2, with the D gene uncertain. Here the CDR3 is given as CASSFSLGENTGELFF. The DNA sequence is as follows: TGTGCCAGCAGTTTCTCTTTGGGTGAGAACACCGGGGAGCTGTTTTTT.